This TCR beta chain was identified in a study of blood T cell repertoires in COVID-19. Clones were read by immunoSEQ multiplex PCR, and TCRdb kept only the in-frame ones, dropping some. The top ten clones hold more than 4% of a sample with roughly 200,000 clones, approximately 86% of them seen once. This sequence was found in a woman aged 55-69 years with acute COVID-19. Specimen: PBMCs or T cells enriched from blood (not recorded which).

CDR3 coding DNA: TGTGCCAGCAGTTACCCGGCAGGTGAATGGGAGCAGTACTTC. This gives the protein CASSYPAGEWEQYF. The J gene is TRBJ2-7, the V gene TRBV6-5; D remains unclear. V gave up 2 bases and J gave up 7 bases, with 15 bases separating them. The CDR3 covers 14 residues. Germline V CDR1 and CDR2: MNHEY, SVGAGI.